The 5 T cell receptor beta chains below were found in one sample sequenced in a study of cytomegalovirus exposure and HLA in healthy donors. The PCR contained 60 Vbeta and 13 Jbeta primers. The data were produced by immunoSEQ multiplex PCR, yet TCRdb's version contains in-frame clones alone and is incomplete. The sample contains fewer than 150,000 clones, 70% to 80% of which appear only once. What was sequenced was PBMCs. These receptors were obtained from a man aged 18-30 years in good health and CMV-seronegative.

This clone was observed a handful of times. V is TRBV5-1 and J is TRBJ2-1, with 8 bases identical to TRBD2. Germline V gives CDR1 SGHRS, CDR2 YFSETQ. The CDR3 has 17 residues. The V gene end was trimmed by 4 bases and the J gene end by 3 bases; junction bases not matched to a gene: 12. DNA for the CDR3: TGCGCCAGCAGCCCCCTGTTGCGGGGGGATTACTACAATGAGCAGTTCTTC. Translation: CASSPLLRGDYYNEQFF.

The genes are TRBV29-1 and TRBJ1-1; 7 nucleotides line up with TRBD1. The CDR3 spans 13 residues. V was pared by 3 bases and J by 0 bases, with 1 base of the junction left unmatched. Germline V CDR1 and CDR2: SQVTM, ANQGSEA. Written as DNA, the CDR3 is TGCAGCGTTGAGGACAGGATGAACACTGAAGCTTTCTTT. Its protein is CSVEDRMNTEAFF.

The chain links TRBV28 to TRBJ1-5, with 7 bases matching TRBD1. CDR3 size: 17 residues. The junction had 11 bases not matched to a gene; V was cut back by 6 bases and J by 0 bases. Germline CDR1 MDHEN, CDR2 SYDVKM. In DNA, the CDR3 is TGTGCCAGCAGACCTACCGGGACAGCACTTAGCAATCAGCCCCAGCATTTT. Residues: CASRPTGTALSNQPQHF.

This sequence joins TRBV28 and TRBJ1-1; TRBD1 matches 12 bases. This CDR3 has 17 amino acids. With 5 bases clipped from V and 1 base from J, the junction kept 8 bases outside the gene matches. Germline assignment: CDR1 MDHEN and CDR2 SYDVKM. CDR3: CASSPGTGGPSNTEAFF. Written as DNA, the CDR3 is TGTGCCAGCAGTCCCGGGACAGGGGGCCCTTCGAACACTGAAGCTTTCTTT.

The chain employs TRBV29-1 and TRBJ2-3; 9 bases are a match to TRBD1. The CDR3 is made up of 13 amino acids. The V and J ends lost 3 bases and 4 bases, in that order; junction bases with no gene match: 2. Germline V lookup: CDR1 SQVTM, CDR2 ANQGSEA. The CDR3 DNA follows: TGCAGCGTTGACCGACAGGGGGCAGATACGCAGTATTTT. Translation gives CSVDRQGADTQYF.